What follows describes a single T cell receptor (beta chain). Its antigen is as yet unknown. Patients had chemo-refractory metastatic non-small-cell lung cancer and received focal radiation plus CTLA-4 blockade that used ipilimumab. Here immunoSEQ multiplex PCR was the method, and the copy in TCRdb shows in-frame clones only, minus some. The sample carries 95,000 to 150,000 clones, 80% to 90% recorded once. This sample was included in a study of radiotherapy plus CTLA-4 blockade in lung cancer. Study conclusions and caveats: Interferon-beta and early blood T cell clone dynamics reportedly predicted response best.

Germline CDR1 and CDR2: KGHSH and LQKENI. CDR3 length: 15 residues. V trimming: 6 bases; J trimming: 6 bases; junction bases outside the gene matches: 8. This chain links TRBV18 with TRBJ1-5; TRBD1 aligns across 10 bases. Sequences were derived from peripheral blood, sampled from a patient treated with radiotherapy plus ipilimumab. This clonotype originated in a human donor with non-small cell lung cancer that progressed on radiotherapy plus ipilimumab. The DNA of the CDR3 is TGTGCCAGCTCCCAAGACAGGGGGCAGAGTCAGCCCCAGCATTTT. This encodes CASSQDRGQSQPQHF.